These 9 T cell receptor beta chains originate from one sample sequenced in a study of beta chain features in type 1 diabetes. The whole isolated RNA underwent reverse transcription, so sequencing captured expressed TCRB transcripts. Profiled with immunoSEQ multiplex PCR; TCRdb holds only in-frame clones, not every one. The sample consists of approximately 140,000 clones, 6% to 7.5% of them appearing once. Source material: central memory CD4+ T cells from blood. These receptors were obtained from a woman in her twenties or thirties in good health.

This clone was seen many times. The V gene is TRBV6-4, the J gene TRBJ2-3; unclear D gene. Trimming removed 2 bases at V and 0 bases at J, with 9 bases between. The CDR3 covers 15 residues. CDR1 and CDR2 (germline): MRHNA, SNTAGT. The CDR3: CASSDRGASTDTQYF. The DNA of the CDR3 is TGTGCCAGCAGTGACCGAGGAGCTAGCACAGATACGCAGTATTTT.

This clone was recorded a few times. The chain combines TRBV9 with TRBJ1-2, with TRBD1 matching 10 bases. The trim removed 2 bases at V and 6 bases at J, leaving 4 bases unmatched. The V gene's germline CDR1 is SGDLS and CDR2 YYNGEE. The CDR3 is 14 residues long. The CDR3 sequence is CASSVTGGADGYTF. Written as DNA, the CDR3 is TGTGCCAGCAGCGTGACAGGGGGCGCGGATGGCTACACCTTC. Together with reference TRBV9 and TRBJ1-2, the CDR3 gives the full variable domain: DSGVTQTPKHLITATGQRVTLRCSPRSGDLSVYWYQQSLDQGLQFLIQYYNGEERAKGNILERFSAQQFPDLHSELNLSSLELGDSALYFCASSVTGGADGYTFGSGTRLTVV.

The rearrangement links TRBV25-1 to TRBJ2-1, with TRBD2 identical over 7 bases. Per the germline V gene, CDR1 is MGHDK and CDR2 is SYGVNS. The CDR3 sequence is 15 residues long. The V segment lost 3 bases and the J segment 7 bases; nucleotides outside the gene matches: 9. DNA of the CDR3: TGTGCCAGCAGTGACGCGGGGAGGGCCCAGAATGAGCAGTTCTTC. Protein: CASSDAGRAQNEQFF.

This clone was picked up many times. The chain employs TRBV4-2 and TRBJ2-7, with D possibly TRBD2 on 5 matching bases. The germline V and J ends were trimmed by 0 bases and 2 bases, with 11 bases remaining between them. From germline, CDR1 is LGHNA and CDR2 YNFKEQ. The CDR3 has 15 residues. Written as DNA, the CDR3 is TGTGCCAGCAGCCAAGATACGTCGGGAACCTACGAGCAGTACTTC. Translated, it gives CASSQDTSGTYEQYF.

This clone turned up a few times. This rearrangement joins TRBV7-6 to TRBJ1-5; 7 bases fit TRBD1. The CDR3 runs to 17 residues. Germline CDR1 is SGHVS and CDR2 is FNYEAQ. Unmatched junction bases numbered 8, after V lost 1 base and J lost 2 bases. The CDR3 DNA is TGTGCCAGCAGCTTAGAAGCCGGGACAGCTCGCAATCAGCCCCAGCATTTT. It specifies CASSLEAGTARNQPQHF.

This clone was seen a few times. V usage is TRBV18 and J usage is TRBJ2-1; maybe TRBD2 (6 bases). This CDR3 comprises 15 residues. Per germline, CDR1 KGHSH and CDR2 LQKENI. Trimming shortened V by 0 bases and J by 7 bases, and 13 bases separated the two germline ends. CDR3 DNA: TGTGCCAGCTCACCACCGGGCGGGAACCTTAATGAGCAGTTCTTC. Its protein is CASSPPGGNLNEQFF.

This chain links TRBV18 with TRBJ1-1, with a tentative D call TRBD1 (6 bases). Trimming took 5 bases from V and 0 from J, leaving 10 bases between them. CDR1 KGHSH and CDR2 LQKENI come from the germline V gene. CDR3 length: 14 residues. The CDR3 DNA reads as TGTGCCAGCTCAAAGGACAGACTGAACACTGAAGCTTTCTTT. Protein: CASSKDRLNTEAFF.

The chain is built from TRBV2 and TRBJ1-5, with 7 bases that match TRBD1. This CDR3 contains 14 residues. Germline CDR1 and CDR2: SNHLY and FYNNEI. CDR3 sequence: CASRDSFYNQPQHF. As DNA, the CDR3 is TGTGCGAGCCGGGACAGTTTCTACAATCAGCCCCAGCATTTT.

This clone was found a few times. This chain joins TRBV7-9 and TRBJ2-7; 8 nucleotides agree with TRBD1. V lost 0 bases, J lost 3 bases, and 4 bases stayed unmatched. The germline V gene has CDR1 SEHNR and CDR2 FQNEAQ (reference sequence). The CDR3 loop spans 15 amino acids. The CDR3 DNA reads as TGTGCCAGCAGCTTAGCGCGTGACAGGGGCTACGAGCAGTACTTC. It codes for CASSLARDRGYEQYF. Full variable domain (outside the CDR3, taken from reference TRBV7-9 and TRBJ2-7): DTGVSQNPRHKITKRGQNVTFRCDPISEHNRLYWYRQTLGQGPEFLTYFQNEAQLEKSRLLSDRFSAERPKGSFSTLEIQRTEQGDSAMYLCASSLARDRGYEQYFGPGTRLTVT.